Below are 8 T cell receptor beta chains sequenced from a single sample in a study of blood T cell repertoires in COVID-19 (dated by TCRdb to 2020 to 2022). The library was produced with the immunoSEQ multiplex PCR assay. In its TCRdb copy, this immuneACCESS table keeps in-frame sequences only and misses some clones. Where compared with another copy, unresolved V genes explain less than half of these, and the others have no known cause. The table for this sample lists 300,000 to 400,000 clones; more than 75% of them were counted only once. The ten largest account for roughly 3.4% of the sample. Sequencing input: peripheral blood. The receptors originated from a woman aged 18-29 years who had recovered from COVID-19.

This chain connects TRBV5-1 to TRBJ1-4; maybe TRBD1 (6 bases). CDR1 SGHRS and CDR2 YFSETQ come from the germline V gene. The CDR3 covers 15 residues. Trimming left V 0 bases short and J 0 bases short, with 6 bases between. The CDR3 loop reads CASSLGTATNEKLFF. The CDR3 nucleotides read TGCGCCAGCAGCTTGGGGACAGCAACTAATGAAAAACTGTTTTTT.

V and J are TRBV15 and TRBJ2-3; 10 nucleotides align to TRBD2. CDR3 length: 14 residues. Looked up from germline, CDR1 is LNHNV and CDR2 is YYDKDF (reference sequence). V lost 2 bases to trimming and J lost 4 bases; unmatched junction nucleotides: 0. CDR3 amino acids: CATSRLAGADTQYF. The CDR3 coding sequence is TGTGCCACCAGCAGACTAGCGGGAGCAGATACGCAGTATTTT.

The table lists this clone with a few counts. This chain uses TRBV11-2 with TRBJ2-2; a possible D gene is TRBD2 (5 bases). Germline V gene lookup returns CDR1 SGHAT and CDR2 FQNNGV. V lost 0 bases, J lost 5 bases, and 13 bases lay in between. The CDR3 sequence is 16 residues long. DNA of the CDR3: TGTGCCAGCAGCTTAGAGATCCCGGGATGGACCGGGGAGCTGTTTTTT. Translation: CASSLEIPGWTGELFF.

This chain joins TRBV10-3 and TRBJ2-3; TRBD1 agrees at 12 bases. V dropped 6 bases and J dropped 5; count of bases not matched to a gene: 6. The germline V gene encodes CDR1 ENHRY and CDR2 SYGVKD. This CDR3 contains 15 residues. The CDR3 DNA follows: TGTGCCATCAGGGGGACAGGGGGCTCGGGAGATACGCAGTATTTT. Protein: CAIRGTGGSGDTQYF.

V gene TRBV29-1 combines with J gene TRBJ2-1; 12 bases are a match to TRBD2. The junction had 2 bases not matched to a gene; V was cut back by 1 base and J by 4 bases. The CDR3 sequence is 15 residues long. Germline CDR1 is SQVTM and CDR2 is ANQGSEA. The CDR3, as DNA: TGCAGCGTTGAAGGAACTAGCGGGAGGTACAATGAGCAGTTCTTC. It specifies CSVEGTSGRYNEQFF.

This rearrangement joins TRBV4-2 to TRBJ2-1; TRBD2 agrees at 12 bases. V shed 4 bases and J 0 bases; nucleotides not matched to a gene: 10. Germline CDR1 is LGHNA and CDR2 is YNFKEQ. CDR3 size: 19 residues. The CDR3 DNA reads TGTGCCAGCAGCCTTCGGACTAGCGGGGATTCGAGCTCCTACAATGAGCAGTTCTTC. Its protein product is CASSLRTSGDSSSYNEQFF.

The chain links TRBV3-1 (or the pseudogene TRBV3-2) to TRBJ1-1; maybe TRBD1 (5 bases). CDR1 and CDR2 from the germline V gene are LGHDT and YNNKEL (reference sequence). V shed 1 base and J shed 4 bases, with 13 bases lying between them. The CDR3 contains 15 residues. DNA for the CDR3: TGTGCCAGCAGCCAAGTAAAGACAGTCCCCACTGAAGCTTTCTTT. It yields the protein CASSQVKTVPTEAFF.

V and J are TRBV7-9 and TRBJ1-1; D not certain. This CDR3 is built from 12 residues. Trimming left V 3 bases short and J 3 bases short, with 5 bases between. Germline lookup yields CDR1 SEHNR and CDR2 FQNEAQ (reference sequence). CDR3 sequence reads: CASSLRYTEAFF. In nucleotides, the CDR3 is TGTGCCAGCAGCTTGCGATACACTGAAGCTTTCTTT.